The TCR beta chain described here comes from a study of shared clonotypes between healthy human individuals. Study background: Donor composition was a couple of women and a few men, aged 18 to 49. Each donor's CD4 naive and CD4 memory cells filled three plates apiece, CD8 naive two, and CD8 memory one.

This clone came up once. Here immunoSEQ multiplex PCR was the method, and the copy in TCRdb shows in-frame clones only, minus some. This sample has fewer than 2.5 million clones, with 90% to 95% found just once. Germline CDR1 reads MDHEN; CDR2 reads SYDVKM. Between the trimmed V and J ends, which lost 4 bases and 1 base, there was a span of 19 bases. The CDR3 is 17 amino acids. Investigators divided CD4+ cells into CD45RA+ naive and CD45RA-negative memory subsets. The receptor comes from a man between 18 and 35 years old in good health. Some clones in this sample may be carry-over from other donors' samples. The specimen was naive CD4+ T cells from PBMCs. Subset meaning: CD45RA+ positively selected. The J gene is TRBJ1-1, the V gene TRBV28; D may be TRBD1 (5 bases). The CDR3 spells CASSSVGHSSWNTEAFF. CDR3 nucleotides: TGTGCCAGCAGTTCGGTAGGACATTCCTCGTGGAACACTGAAGCTTTCTTT. Filled out from reference TRBV28 and TRBJ1-1, the complete variable domain reads DVKVTQSSRYLVKRTGEKVFLECVQDMDHENMFWYRQDPGLGLRLIYFSYDVKMKEKGDIPEGYSVSREKKERFSLILESASTNQTSMYLCASSSVGHSSWNTEAFFGQGTRLTVV.